The source of this TCR beta chain is a study of T cells in Graves' hyperthyroidism and ophthalmopathy (dated by TCRdb to between 2018 and 2021). For the wider study: Peripheral blood samples were taken at initial diagnosis, before any treatment was given. To identify distinguishing TCR V-J signatures, a discovery cohort of 90 to 100 patients was used, comprising 40 to 45 with Graves' ophthalmopathy and approximately 57 with stable Graves' hyperthyroidism. Whether ophthalmopathy could be predicted prospectively was tested in an independent validation cohort made up of roughly 19 hyperthyroidism patients plus 17 patients who later progressed to ophthalmopathy. The roughly 90 discovery patients were divided at random into training and test sets in a 7:3 ratio. In more than five Graves' hyperthyroidism patients, the study also compared T-cell repertoires from thyroid tissue with T-cell repertoires from blood. After sampling, hyperthyroidism patients received methimazole starting at 30 mg daily, and ophthalmopathy patients received high-dose intravenous methylprednisolone. The paper reports TCR Vbeta CDR3 sequencing of over 120 peripheral blood samples: over 40 ophthalmopathy, 75 to 80 hyperthyroidism and around 17 progressor patients. Here is what the overall study found, with its caveats: In validation, the model predicted progression to ophthalmopathy a median of roughly 6.2 months before onset, with approximately 68% sensitivity and about 72% specificity. A 13 V-J signature model separated ophthalmopathy from stable hyperthyroidism, with 87.88% sensitivity and about 81% specificity in cross-validation and 80%/75% in testing. Most expanded thyroid clonotypes (frequency above 0.001) were also found in blood, which suggests that blood repertoires may mirror thyroid immune responses. Sample size was not statistically predetermined, and investigators were not blinded to group allocation.

The CDR3 has 12 amino acids, counting the end cysteine and phenylalanine. Just CDR3 DNA is preserved here, 36 bases in frame from base 1. Sequences MDHEN (CDR1) and SYDVKM (CDR2) are obtained from the germline V gene. V lost 3 bases and J lost 6 bases; the stretch between them is 9 bases long. The TCR beta CDR3 regions were amplified from the RNA transcripts. For the first round of RT-PCR on the TCR CDR3, the HTBI primer set was used together with the Qiagen OneStep RT-PCR kit. The libraries were constructed in a second round of multiplex PCR and then size-selected and purified. Sequencing of the libraries was done on an Illumina HiSeq2000 using paired-end 100 bp reads. Per the source publication's procedure: SOAPnuke was used to process the raw data, removing reads that contained adapters or uncalled bases, had a mean Phred below 15, or lacked an exact match to the constant primer or identifier. High-quality paired reads were merged with COPE v1.2.5, and unique nucleotide sequences were defined as clonotypes. MiTCR v1.1 was used to align the clonotypes against IMGT TRBV, TRBD and TRBJ reference segments. The analysis included only V-J combinations with a frequency above 0.0001, which together covered roughly 99% of the repertoires. A TCS score was defined as the ratio between F50 (clonal expansion) and ExV (chaos), using BLOSUM62-based TCRdist between CDR3 peptides within each V-J. Welch's t-statistics and random forest reduced several hundred V-J features to about 12, which were used in a naive Bayes classifier (R e1071). TCRdb's own reprocessing of the public reads used fastp at Q25 and MiXCR and kept productive beta chains. A single entry per CDR3 protein holds the most common genes and DNA from its merged rows. It is TCRdb's table, rather than the study itself, that gives the V and J calls and clone size. In this sample the table shows 600,000 to 900,000 distinct CDR3 sequences, approximately 16% of which occur a single time. Roughly 8% of the sample belongs to the ten largest clones.

Stable Graves' hyperthyroidism was defined as the absence of progression to ophthalmopathy over 18 months of follow-up. The hyperthyroidism patients were between 18 and 65 years old and newly diagnosed, with a disease duration of less than 2 months. Patients with uncontrolled infections, other autoimmune diseases, pregnancy or lactation were excluded. Clinical symptoms, serum thyroxine and TRAb, thyroid ultrasound, and orbital computed tomography formed the basis for the diagnoses. PBMCs were separated from under 11 ml of fresh peripheral blood using Ficoll-Paque density gradient centrifugation. Total RNA was extracted with Trizol reagent, and quality was checked on an Agilent 2100 Bioanalyzer. In its sample, this clonotype was seen many times. Which antigen it targets is not known. No per-base quality is available; no much larger clone lies one base away.

Material: blood. The sequence came from a man younger than 35 with Graves' hyperthyroidism. In this chain, TRBV28 is recombined with TRBJ2-7; tentative D gene TRBD2, with 6 bases matching. The DNA reads as follows: TGTGCCAGCAGTTTTGGGAGGTTCGAGCAGTACTTC. The resulting protein is CASSFGRFEQYF.